The 8 T cell receptor beta chains reported below all come from one sample, sequenced in a study of identical twins (dated by TCRdb to about 2016). Libraries were made using 5' RACE. TCRdb lists the instrument as Illumina HiSeq 2000. TCRdb reran the public reads through fastp at Q25 and MiXCR, keeping productive beta chains. Each entry merges the rows of one CDR3 protein and shows their most common DNA and genes. The sample records roughly 230,000 distinct CDR3 sequences, about 8% of which are singletons. The top ten clonotypes cover over 2.5% of the sample. The same data also went into a second study, on yellow fever vaccine responses in identical twins.

Material: CD8+ T cells sorted from blood. The receptors originated from a woman aged 18-35 years in good health.

A few counts support this clonotype. The rearrangement uses TRBV20-1 and TRBJ2-1, with TRBD2 identical over 9 bases. The trim removed 0 bases at V and 4 bases at J, leaving 4 bases unmatched. There are 15 residues in the CDR3. Germline CDR1 is DFQATT and CDR2 is SNEGSKA (reference sequence). CDR3 residues: CSARESGGKYNEQFF. The CDR3 DNA is TGCAGTGCTAGAGAGAGCGGGGGGAAGTACAATGAGCAGTTCTTC.

This clonotype came up many times. The V gene is TRBV7-9, the J gene TRBJ2-2, with D tentatively TRBD1 (6 bases). Germline CDR1 SEHNR, CDR2 FQNEAQ (reference sequence). This CDR3 has 15 residues. V lost 4 bases and J lost 8, with 17 bases in between. In DNA, the CDR3 is TGTGCCAGCAGCTCGCGAAACAGGGATCCGGGGGAGCTGTTTTTT. It encodes CASSSRNRDPGELFF.

The chain has TRBV24-1 and TRBJ2-1, with 7 bases identical to TRBD1. The CDR3 has 14 amino acids. V lost 1 base, J lost 8 bases, and 4 bases stayed unmatched. Germline-derived CDR1 and CDR2 are KGHDR and SFDVKD. The CDR3 here is CATSDFDRDYEQFF. As DNA, the CDR3 is TGTGCCACCAGTGATTTCGACAGGGATTATGAGCAGTTCTTC.

The chain joins TRBV5-6 to TRBJ2-1; a possible D gene is TRBD2 (6 bases). V was cut by 1 base and J by 8 bases, with 16 bases left in between. In germline, CDR1 is SGHDT, CDR2 YYEEEE. The CDR3 is 15 residues long. DNA for the CDR3: TGTGCCAGCAGCTTGTATCGCCGGGGACTCGATGAGCAGTTCTTC. Amino acids: CASSLYRRGLDEQFF.

This clonotype was picked up a small number of times. The chain employs TRBV7-8 and TRBJ2-7, with 10 bases that match TRBD1. Per the germline V gene, CDR1 is SGHVS and CDR2 is FQNEAQ. The CDR3 contains 16 residues. V was pared by 3 bases and J by 5 bases, with 10 bases of the junction left unmatched. CDR3 bases: TGTGCCAGCAGCTTTCACCGGGACAGGGGTATCCACGAGCAGTACTTC. This translates into CASSFHRDRGIHEQYF.

The chain joins TRBV29-1 to TRBJ2-5; 11 positions agree with TRBD2. Looked up from germline, CDR1 is SQVTM and CDR2 is ANQGSEA. With V trimmed by 4 bases and J by 5 bases, 21 bases remained unmatched. The CDR3 length is 19 residues. The CDR3 DNA reads as TGCAGCGTTGGCGGGGACCCCGAGGCTAGCGGGGGGTTAGGGGAGACCCAGTACTTC. This encodes CSVGGDPEASGGLGETQYF.

The CDR3 DNA reads TGTGCCAGCAGCTCCCACCGGGGGACTGAAGCTTTCTTT. Translating it yields CASSSHRGTEAFF. The chain combines TRBV5-7 with TRBJ1-1; tentative D call: TRBD1 (5 bases). TRBV5-7 is an ORF, and what it does is uncertain. This CDR3 is built from 13 residues. V was pared by 3 bases and J by 5 bases, with 11 bases between.

This clonotype was detected ten times or more. The chain uses TRBV7-2 and TRBJ2-5, with 10 bases lining up with TRBD1. Trimming cost V 6 bases and J 3 bases; bases outside gene matches: 10. CDR3 size: 16 residues. Germline assignment: CDR1 SGHTA and CDR2 FQGNSA. CDR3 nucleotides: TGTGCCAGCAGTTACCTAGGGACAGGGGTTGAAGAGACCCAGTACTTC. Translation gives CASSYLGTGVEETQYF.